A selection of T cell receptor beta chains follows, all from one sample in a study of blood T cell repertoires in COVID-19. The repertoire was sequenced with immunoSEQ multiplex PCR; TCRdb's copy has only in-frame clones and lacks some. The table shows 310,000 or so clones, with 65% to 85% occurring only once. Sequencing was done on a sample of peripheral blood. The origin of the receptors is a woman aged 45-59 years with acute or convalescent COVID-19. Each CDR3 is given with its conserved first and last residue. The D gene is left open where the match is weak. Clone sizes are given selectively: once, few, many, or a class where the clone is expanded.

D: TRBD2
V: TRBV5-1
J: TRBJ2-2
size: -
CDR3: CASSGGLAETTGELFF
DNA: TGCGCCAGCAGCGGAGGACTAGCGGAAACAACCGGGGAGCTGTTTTTT

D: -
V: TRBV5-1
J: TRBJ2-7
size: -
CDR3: CASAQETAYEQYF
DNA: TGCGCCAGCGCACAGGAGACCGCCTACGAGCAGTACTTC

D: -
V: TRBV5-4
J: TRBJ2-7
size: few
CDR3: CASSFRGSSYEQYF
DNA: TGTGCCAGCAGCTTCAGGGGATCCTCCTACGAGCAGTACTTC

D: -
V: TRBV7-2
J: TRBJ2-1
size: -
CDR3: CASSLGISAYSSYNEQFF
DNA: TGTGCCAGCAGCTTAGGTATTAGCGCCTACAGCTCCTACAATGAGCAGTTCTTC

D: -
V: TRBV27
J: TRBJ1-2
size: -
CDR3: CASSRRGSNYGYTF
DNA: TGTGCCAGCAGCCGTAGGGGGTCTAACTATGGCTACACCTTC

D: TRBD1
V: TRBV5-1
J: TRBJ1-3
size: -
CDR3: CASSLGDSNSGNTIYF
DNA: TGCGCCAGCAGCTTGGGGGACAGCAACTCTGGAAACACCATATATTTT

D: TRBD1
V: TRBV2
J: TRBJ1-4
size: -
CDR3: CASSKTGEGEKLFF
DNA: TGTGCCAGCAGTAAGACAGGGGAGGGAGAAAAACTGTTTTTT

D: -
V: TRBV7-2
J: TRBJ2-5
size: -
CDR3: CASSPNRVETQYF
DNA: TGTGCCAGCAGCCCCAACAGGGTAGAGACCCAGTACTTC

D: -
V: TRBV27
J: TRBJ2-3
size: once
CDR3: CASSWGLAVPDTQYF
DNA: TGTGCCAGCAGTTGGGGCCTCGCGGTCCCAGATACGCAGTATTTT

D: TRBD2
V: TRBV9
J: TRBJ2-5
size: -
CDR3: CASSPSGRGQETQYF
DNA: TGTGCCAGCAGCCCGTCCGGGCGGGGGCAAGAGACCCAGTACTTC

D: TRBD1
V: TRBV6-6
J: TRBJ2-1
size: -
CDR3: CASRDRGHSYNEQFF
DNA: TGTGCCAGCAGAGACAGGGGGCACTCCTACAATGAGCAGTTCTTC

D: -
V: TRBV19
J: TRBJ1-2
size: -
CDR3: CASSKGGYGYTF
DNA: TGTGCCAGTAGTAAGGGGGGGTATGGCTACACCTTC

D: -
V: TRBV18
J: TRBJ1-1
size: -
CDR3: CASSPESGTEAFF
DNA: TGTGCCAGCTCACCCGAATCAGGGACTGAAGCTTTCTTT

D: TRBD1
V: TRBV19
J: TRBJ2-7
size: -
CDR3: CASSTGGLTYEQYF
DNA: TGTGCCAGTAGTACAGGGGGTCTTACCTACGAGCAGTACTTC

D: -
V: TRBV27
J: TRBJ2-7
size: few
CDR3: CASSFGLPFGEQYF
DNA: TGTGCCAGCAGTTTTGGACTCCCCTTTGGGGAGCAGTACTTC

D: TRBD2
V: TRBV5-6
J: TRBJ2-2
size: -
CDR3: CASSLELAGGWTGELFF
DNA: TGTGCCAGCAGCTTGGAACTAGCGGGGGGATGGACCGGGGAGCTGTTTTTT

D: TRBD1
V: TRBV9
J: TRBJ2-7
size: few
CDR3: CASSPRGQGVHEQYF
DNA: TGTGCCAGCAGCCCCAGGGGACAGGGGGTCCACGAGCAGTACTTC

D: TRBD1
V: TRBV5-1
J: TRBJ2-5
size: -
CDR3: CASSPRDRNQETQYF
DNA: TGCGCCAGCAGCCCCCGGGACAGGAACCAAGAGACCCAGTACTTC

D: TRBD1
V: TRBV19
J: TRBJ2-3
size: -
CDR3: CASRGTGQTDTQYF
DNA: TGTGCCAGTAGGGGGACAGGGCAGACAGATACGCAGTATTTT

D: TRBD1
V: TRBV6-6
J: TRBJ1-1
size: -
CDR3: CASSSPGQGTEAFF
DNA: TGTGCCAGCAGTTCTCCGGGACAGGGCACTGAAGCTTTCTTT

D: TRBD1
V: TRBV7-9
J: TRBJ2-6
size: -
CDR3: CASSLNRGHGANVLTF
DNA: TGTGCCAGCAGCTTAAACAGGGGGCACGGGGCCAACGTCCTGACTTTC

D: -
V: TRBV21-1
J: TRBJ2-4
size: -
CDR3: CASSRLTGGAKNIQYF
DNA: TGTGCCAGCAGCAGGCTCACTGGAGGGGCCAAAAACATTCAGTACTTC

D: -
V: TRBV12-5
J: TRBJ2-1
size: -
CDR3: CASGSPGGGNEQFF
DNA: TGTGCTAGTGGGTCACCCGGCGGCGGTAATGAGCAGTTCTTC

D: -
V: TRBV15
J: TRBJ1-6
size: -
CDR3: CATSGSSYNSPLHF
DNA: TGTGCCACCAGTGGGAGCTCCTATAATTCACCCCTCCACTTT

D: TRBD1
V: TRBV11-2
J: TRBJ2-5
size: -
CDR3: CASSSGQGQETQYF
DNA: TGTGCCAGCAGCTCGGGACAGGGGCAAGAGACCCAGTACTTC

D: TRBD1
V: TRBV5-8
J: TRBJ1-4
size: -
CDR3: CASKAGTVADEKLFF
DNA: TGTGCCAGCAAAGCCGGGACAGTGGCGGATGAAAAACTGTTTTTT

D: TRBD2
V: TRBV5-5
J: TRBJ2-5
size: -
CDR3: CASSSLAGGLIAETQYF
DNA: TGTGCCAGCAGCAGTCTAGCGGGGGGGCTAATAGCGGAGACCCAGTACTTC

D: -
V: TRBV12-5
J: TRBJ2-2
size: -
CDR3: CASGLGQGGPGELFF
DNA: TGTGCTAGTGGTTTGGGCCAGGGGGGACCCGGGGAGCTGTTTTTT

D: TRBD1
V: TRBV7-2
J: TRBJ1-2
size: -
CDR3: CASRPGTGGGYTF
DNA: TGTGCCAGCAGACCCGGGACAGGGGGTGGCTACACCTTC

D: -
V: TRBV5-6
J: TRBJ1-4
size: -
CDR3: CASSSLITAQPNEKLFF
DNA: TGTGCCAGCAGCAGTTTAATTACGGCACAGCCTAATGAAAAACTGTTTTTT

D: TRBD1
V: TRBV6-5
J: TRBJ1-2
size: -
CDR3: CASVGQGEGYTF
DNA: TGTGCCAGTGTAGGACAGGGCGAAGGCTACACCTTC

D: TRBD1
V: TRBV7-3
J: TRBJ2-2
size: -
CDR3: CASSWTGGTGELFF
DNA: TGTGCCAGCAGCTGGACAGGAGGCACCGGGGAGCTGTTTTTT

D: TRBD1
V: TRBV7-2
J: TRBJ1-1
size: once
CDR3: CASSHRGQDTEAFF
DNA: TGTGCCAGCAGTCACAGGGGGCAGGACACTGAAGCTTTCTTT

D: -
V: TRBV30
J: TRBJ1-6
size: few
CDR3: CAWAEDTSSYNSPLHF
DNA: TGTGCCTGGGCCGAGGACACAAGCTCCTATAATTCACCCCTCCACTTT

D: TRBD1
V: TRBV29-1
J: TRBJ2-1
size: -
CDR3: CSVVRDRALIYNEQFF
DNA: TGCAGCGTTGTAAGGGACAGAGCCCTGATCTACAATGAGCAGTTCTTC

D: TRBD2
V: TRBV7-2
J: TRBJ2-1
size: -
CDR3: CASSLGLAGGHEQFF
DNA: TGTGCCAGCAGCTTAGGACTAGCGGGGGGGCATGAGCAGTTCTTC

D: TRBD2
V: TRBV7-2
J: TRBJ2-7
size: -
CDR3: CASRLAGGPGEQYF
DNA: TGTGCCAGCCGACTAGCGGGAGGGCCCGGCGAGCAGTACTTC

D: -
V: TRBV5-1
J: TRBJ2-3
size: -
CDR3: CASSLDRGFGTDTQYF
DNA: TGCGCCAGCAGCTTGGATCGGGGTTTTGGCACAGATACGCAGTATTTT

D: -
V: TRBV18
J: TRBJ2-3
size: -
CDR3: CASSGTTNGDTQYF
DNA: TGTGCCAGCTCCGGGACAACGAACGGAGATACGCAGTATTTT

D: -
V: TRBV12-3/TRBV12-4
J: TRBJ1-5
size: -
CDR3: CASSAAGNQPQHF
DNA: TGTGCCAGCAGTGCCGCAGGGAATCAGCCCCAGCATTTT

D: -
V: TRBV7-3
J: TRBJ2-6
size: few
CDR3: CASSSLSGGANVLTF
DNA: TGTGCCAGCAGCTCGCTTTCGGGTGGGGCCAACGTCCTGACTTTC